The T cell receptor beta chain described here comes from a study of blood T cell repertoires in COVID-19. CDR1 and CDR2 from the germline V gene are LGHDT and YNNKEL (reference sequence). V lost 4 bases, J lost 5 bases, and 17 bases lay in between. This CDR3 is 15 amino acids long. The method was immunoSEQ multiplex PCR; TCRdb's version includes in-frame clones alone and lacks a portion of them. The sample yields some 250,000 clones, approximately 80% seen once. This sequence was found in an older woman with active or convalescent COVID-19. The sample taken for sequencing was peripheral blood. V is TRBV3-1 (or the pseudogene TRBV3-2) and J is TRBJ2-5; D gene uncertain. CDR3 in amino acids: CASSPQDSGRETQYF. CDR3 nucleotide sequence: TGTGCCAGCAGCCCCCAAGACTCCGGCCGGGAGACCCAGTACTTC.